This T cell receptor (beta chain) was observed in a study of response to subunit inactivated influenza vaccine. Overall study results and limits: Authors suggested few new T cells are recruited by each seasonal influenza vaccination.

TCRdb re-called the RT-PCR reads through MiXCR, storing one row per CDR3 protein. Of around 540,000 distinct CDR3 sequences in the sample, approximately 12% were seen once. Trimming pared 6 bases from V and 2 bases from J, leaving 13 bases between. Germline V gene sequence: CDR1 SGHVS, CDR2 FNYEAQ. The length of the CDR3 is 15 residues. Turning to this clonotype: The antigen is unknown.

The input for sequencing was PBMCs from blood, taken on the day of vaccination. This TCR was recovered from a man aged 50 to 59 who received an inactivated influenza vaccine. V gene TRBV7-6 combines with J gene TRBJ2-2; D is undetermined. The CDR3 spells CASSPHYFNTGELFF. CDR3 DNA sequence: TGTGCCAGCAGTCCTCACTATTTTAACACCGGGGAGCTGTTTTTT.